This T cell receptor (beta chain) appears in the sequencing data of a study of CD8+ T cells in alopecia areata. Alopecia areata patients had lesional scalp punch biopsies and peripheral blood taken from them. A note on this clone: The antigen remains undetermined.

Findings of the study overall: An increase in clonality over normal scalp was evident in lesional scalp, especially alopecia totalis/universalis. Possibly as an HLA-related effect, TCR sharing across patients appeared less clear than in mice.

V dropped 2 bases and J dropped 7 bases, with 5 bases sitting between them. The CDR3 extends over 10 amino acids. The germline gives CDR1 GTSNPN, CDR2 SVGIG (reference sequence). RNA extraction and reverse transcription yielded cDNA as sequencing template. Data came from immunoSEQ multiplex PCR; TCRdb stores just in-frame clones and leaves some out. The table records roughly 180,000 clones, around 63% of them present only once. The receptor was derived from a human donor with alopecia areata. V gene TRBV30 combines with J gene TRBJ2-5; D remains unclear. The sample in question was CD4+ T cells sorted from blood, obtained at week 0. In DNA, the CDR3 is TGTGCCTGGAGTCTGGGGACCCAGTACTTC. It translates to CAWSLGTQYF.